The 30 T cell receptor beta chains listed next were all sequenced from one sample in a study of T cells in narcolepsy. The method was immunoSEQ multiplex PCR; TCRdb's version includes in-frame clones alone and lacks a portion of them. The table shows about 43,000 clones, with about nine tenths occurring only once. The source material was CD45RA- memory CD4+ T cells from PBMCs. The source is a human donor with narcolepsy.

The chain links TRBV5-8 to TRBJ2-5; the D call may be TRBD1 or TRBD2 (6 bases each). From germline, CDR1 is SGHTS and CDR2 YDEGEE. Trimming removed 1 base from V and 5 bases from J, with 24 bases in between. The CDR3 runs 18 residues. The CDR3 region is CASSLSFSGDSLRETQYF. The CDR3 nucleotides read TGTGCCAGCAGCTTGAGCTTTTCAGGGGACTCCCTGCGGGAGACCCAGTACTTC.

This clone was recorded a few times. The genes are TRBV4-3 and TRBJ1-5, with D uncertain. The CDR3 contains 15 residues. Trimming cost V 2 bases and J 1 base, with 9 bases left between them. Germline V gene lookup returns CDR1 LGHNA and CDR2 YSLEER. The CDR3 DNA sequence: TGCGCCAGCAGCCAAATGAGGGAAAGCAATCAGCCCCAGCATTTT. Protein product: CASSQMRESNQPQHF.

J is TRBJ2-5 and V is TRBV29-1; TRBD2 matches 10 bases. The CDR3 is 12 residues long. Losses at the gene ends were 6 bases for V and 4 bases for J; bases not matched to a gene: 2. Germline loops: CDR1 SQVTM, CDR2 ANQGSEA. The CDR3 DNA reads TGCAGCGTAAAGCGGGGGGGAGAGACCCAGTACTTC. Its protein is CSVKRGGETQYF.

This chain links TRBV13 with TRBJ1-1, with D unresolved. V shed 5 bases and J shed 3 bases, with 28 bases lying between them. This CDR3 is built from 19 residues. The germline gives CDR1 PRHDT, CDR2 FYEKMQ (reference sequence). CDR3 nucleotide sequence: TGTGCCAGCAGCGTCTTCTCGGGGATATGGGTAAATGGGGACACTGAAGCTTTCTTT. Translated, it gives CASSVFSGIWVNGDTEAFF.

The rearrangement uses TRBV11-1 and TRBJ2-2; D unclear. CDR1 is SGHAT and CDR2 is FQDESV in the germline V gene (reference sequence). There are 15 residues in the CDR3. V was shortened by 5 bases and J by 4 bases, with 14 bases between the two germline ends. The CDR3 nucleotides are TGTGCCAGCAGCAAGAACGCCCGTGTCACCGGGGAGCTGTTTTTT. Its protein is CASSKNARVTGELFF.

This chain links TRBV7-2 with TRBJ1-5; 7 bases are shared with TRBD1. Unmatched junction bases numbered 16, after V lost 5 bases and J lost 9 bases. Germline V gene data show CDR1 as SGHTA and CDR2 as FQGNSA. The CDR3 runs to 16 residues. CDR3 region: CASSPQGVRPGGPQHF. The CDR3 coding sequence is TGTGCCAGCAGCCCCCAGGGGGTACGGCCCGGAGGGCCCCAGCATTTT.

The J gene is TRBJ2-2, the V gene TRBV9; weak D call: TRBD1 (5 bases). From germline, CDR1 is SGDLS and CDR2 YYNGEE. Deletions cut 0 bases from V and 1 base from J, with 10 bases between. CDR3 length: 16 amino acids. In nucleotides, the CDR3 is TGTGCCAGCAGCGTAGAAGGGGCCTTGAACACCGGGGAGCTGTTTTTT. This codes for CASSVEGALNTGELFF.

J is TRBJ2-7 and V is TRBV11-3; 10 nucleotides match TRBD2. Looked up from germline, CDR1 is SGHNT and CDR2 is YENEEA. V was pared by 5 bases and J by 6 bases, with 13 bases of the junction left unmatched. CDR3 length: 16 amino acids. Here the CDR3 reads CASSPLGKREGGEQYF. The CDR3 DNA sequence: TGTGCCAGCAGCCCCCTTGGGAAGCGGGAGGGCGGCGAGCAGTACTTC.

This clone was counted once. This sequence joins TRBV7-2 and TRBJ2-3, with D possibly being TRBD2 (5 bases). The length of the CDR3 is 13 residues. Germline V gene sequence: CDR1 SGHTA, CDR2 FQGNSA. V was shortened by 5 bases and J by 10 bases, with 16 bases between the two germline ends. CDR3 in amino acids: CASSAGLNRSQYF. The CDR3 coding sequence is TGTGCCAGCAGCGCAGGACTCAATAGGTCGCAGTATTTT.

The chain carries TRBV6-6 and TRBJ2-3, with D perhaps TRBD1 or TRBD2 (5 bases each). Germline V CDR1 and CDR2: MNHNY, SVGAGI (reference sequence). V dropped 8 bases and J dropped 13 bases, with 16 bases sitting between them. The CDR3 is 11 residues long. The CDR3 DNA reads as TGTGCCAGCGATCCCGGGGCCAGGAAGTATTTT. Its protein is CASDPGARKYF.

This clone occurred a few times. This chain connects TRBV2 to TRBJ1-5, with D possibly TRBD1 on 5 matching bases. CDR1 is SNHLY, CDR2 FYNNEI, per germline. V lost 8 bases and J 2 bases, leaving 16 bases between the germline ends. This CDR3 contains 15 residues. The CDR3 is CASRAGDRGNQPQHF. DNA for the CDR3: TGTGCCAGCCGGGCGGGGGATAGAGGCAATCAGCCCCAGCATTTT.

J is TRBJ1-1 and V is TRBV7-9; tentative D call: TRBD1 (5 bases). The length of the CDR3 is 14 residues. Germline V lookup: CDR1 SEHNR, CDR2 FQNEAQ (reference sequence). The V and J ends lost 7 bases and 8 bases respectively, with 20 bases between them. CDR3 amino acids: CASIPSAGSVEAFF. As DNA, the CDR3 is TGTGCCAGCATCCCTTCGGCAGGGTCTGTCGAAGCTTTCTTT.

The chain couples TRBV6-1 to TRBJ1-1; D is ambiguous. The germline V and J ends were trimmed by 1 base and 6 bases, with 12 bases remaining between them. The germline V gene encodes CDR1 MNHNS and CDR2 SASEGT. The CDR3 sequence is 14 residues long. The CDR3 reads CASSEGLGQSEAFF. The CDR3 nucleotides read TGTGCCAGCAGTGAAGGCTTAGGGCAGTCTGAAGCTTTCTTT.

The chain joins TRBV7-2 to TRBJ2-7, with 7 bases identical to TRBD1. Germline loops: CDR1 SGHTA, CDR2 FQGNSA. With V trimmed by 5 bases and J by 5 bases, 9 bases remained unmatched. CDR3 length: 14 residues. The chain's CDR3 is CASSTRQGAHEQYF. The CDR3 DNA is TGTGCCAGCAGCACTCGACAGGGTGCCCACGAGCAGTACTTC.

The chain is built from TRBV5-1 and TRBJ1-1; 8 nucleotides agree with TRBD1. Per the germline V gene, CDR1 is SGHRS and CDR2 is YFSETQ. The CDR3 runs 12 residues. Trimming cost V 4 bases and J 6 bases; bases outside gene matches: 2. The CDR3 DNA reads TGCGCCAGCAGCCGACAGGGGTCTGAAGCTTTCTTT. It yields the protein CASSRQGSEAFF.

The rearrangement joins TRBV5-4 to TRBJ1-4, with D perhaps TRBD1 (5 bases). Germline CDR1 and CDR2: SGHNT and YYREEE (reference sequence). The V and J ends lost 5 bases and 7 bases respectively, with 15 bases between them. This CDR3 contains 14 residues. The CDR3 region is CASRLDTEGEKLFF. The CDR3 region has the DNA TGTGCCAGCAGACTGGACACGGAGGGTGAAAAACTGTTTTTT.

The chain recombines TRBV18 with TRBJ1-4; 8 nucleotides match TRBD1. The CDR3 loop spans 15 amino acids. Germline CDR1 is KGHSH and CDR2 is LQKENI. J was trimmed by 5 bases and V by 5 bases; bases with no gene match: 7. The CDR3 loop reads CASSSDRGPNEKLFF. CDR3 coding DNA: TGTGCCAGCTCATCCGACAGGGGACCGAATGAAAAACTGTTTTTT.

The CDR3 DNA sequence: TGTGCCAGTAGTATGGGACAGCCGTTTAACTATGGCTACACCTTC. Protein product: CASSMGQPFNYGYTF. The V call is TRBV19, the J call TRBJ1-2; TRBD1 matches at 7 bases. V lost 3 bases, J lost 1 base, and 5 bases stayed unmatched. From germline, CDR1 is LNHDA and CDR2 SQIVND (reference sequence). CDR3 length: 15 residues.

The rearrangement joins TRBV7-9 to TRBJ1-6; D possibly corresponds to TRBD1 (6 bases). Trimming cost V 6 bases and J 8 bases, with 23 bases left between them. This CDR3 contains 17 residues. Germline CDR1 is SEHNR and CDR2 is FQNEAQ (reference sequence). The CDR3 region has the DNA TGTGCCAGCAGACACACCGCGTTCGCAGGGGTTCATTCACCCCTCCACTTT. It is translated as CASRHTAFAGVHSPLHF.

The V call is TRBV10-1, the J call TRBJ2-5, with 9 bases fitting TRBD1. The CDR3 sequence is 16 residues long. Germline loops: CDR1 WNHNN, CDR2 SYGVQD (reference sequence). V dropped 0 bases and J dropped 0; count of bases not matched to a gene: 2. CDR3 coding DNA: TGCGCCAGCAGTGAGTCGGGACAGGGAAACCAAGAGACCCAGTACTTC. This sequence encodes CASSESGQGNQETQYF.

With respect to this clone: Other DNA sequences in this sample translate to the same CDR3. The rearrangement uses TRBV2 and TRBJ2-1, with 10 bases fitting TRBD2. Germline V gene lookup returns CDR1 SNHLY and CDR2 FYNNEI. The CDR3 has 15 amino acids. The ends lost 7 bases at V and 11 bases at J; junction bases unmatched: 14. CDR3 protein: CASTLTSGREIKQFF. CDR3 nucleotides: TGTGCCAGCACTCTAACAAGCGGGAGGGAGATAAAGCAGTTCTTC.

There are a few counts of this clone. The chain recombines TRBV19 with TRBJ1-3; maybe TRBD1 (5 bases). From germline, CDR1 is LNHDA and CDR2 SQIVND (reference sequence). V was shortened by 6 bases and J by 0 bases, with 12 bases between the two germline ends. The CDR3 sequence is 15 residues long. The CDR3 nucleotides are TGTGCCAGTAGGGCCGGGACCTCCTCTGGAAACACCATATATTTT. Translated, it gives CASRAGTSSGNTIYF.

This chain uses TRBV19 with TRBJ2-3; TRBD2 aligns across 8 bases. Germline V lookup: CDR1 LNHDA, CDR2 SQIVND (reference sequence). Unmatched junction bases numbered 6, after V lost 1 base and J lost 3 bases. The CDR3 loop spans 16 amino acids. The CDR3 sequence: CASSIVAGTRTDTQYF. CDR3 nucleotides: TGTGCCAGTAGTATAGTGGCAGGGACTAGAACAGATACGCAGTATTTT.

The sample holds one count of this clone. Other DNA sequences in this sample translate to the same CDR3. CDR3 region: CASSLLGRGTHYEQYF. CDR3 nucleotides: TGTGCCAGCTCACTTCTGGGCAGGGGGACCCACTACGAGCAGTACTTC. The gene calls are TRBV18 and TRBJ2-7; TRBD1 agrees at 7 bases. The CDR3 totals 16 residues. With V trimmed by 4 bases and J by 3 bases, 12 bases remained unmatched. The germline V gene encodes CDR1 KGHSH and CDR2 LQKENI.

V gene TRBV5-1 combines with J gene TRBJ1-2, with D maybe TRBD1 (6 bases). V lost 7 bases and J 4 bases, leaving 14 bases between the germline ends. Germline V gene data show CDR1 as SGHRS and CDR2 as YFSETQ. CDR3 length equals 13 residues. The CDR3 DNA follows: TGCGCCAGCGCCATGGACAGCGTCTATGGCTACACCTTC. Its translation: CASAMDSVYGYTF.

In DNA form, the CDR3 reads TGTGCCAGCTCACCGACCGACAGAAACTTAGATGGCTACACCTTC. Protein product: CASSPTDRNLDGYTF. The chain combines TRBV18 with TRBJ1-2; possible D gene TRBD1, 5 bases. There are 15 residues in the CDR3. Germline V gene data show CDR1 as KGHSH and CDR2 as LQKENI. V gave up 3 bases and J gave up 6 bases, with 17 bases separating them.

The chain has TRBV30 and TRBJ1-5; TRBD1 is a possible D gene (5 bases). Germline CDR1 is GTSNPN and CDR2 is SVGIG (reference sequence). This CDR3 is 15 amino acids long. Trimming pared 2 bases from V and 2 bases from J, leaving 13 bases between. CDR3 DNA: TGTGCCTGGAGTTCAGGGATGGGAGGCAATCAGCCCCAGCATTTT. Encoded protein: CAWSSGMGGNQPQHF.

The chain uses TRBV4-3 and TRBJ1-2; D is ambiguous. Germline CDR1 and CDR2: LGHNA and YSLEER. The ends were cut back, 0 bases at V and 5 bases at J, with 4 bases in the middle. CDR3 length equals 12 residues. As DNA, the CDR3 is TGCGCCAGCAGCCAAGATCGGTATGGCTACACCTTC. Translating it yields CASSQDRYGYTF.

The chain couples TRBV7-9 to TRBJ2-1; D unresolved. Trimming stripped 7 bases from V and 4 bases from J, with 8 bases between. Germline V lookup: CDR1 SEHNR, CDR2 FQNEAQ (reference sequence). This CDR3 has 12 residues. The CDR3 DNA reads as TGTGCCAGCACGGCAGTTTACAATGAGCAGTTCTTC. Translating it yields CASTAVYNEQFF.

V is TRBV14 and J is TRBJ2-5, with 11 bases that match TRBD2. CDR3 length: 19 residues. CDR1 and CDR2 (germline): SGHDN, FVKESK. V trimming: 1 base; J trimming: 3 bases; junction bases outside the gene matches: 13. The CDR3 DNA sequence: TGTGCCAGCAGCCAAGGATACGTACGACTAGCGGGGAGAAAAGAGACCCAGTACTTC. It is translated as CASSQGYVRLAGRKETQYF.